Sequencing of this T cell receptor beta chain was carried out in a study of blood T cell repertoires in COVID-19. Study information: PBMCs, B-cell-depleted T cells, or T cells were the source of the cDNA or gDNA that made up the material.

Generated by immunoSEQ multiplex PCR, the TCRdb table keeps only in-frame clones and is missing some. The profile shows fewer than 250,000 clones, around nine tenths of them singletons. Trimming removed 1 base from V and 7 bases from J, with 17 bases in between. Germline CDR1 LNHDA, CDR2 SQIVND (reference sequence). The CDR3 loop spans 15 amino acids. The rearrangement links TRBV19 to TRBJ2-7, with D maybe TRBD1 (6 bases). Sequencing was performed on peripheral blood. This clonotype originated in a middle-aged man with acute or convalescent COVID-19. The CDR3 region is CASSIGTRGLREQYF. For the CDR3, the DNA is TGTGCCAGTAGTATAGGAACCAGGGGTCTACGGGAGCAGTACTTC.